This record looks at one TCR beta chain sequence and its context. No antigen is known for it. The source of the sample is a study of T-cell reconstitution after alpha-beta-depleted transplantation in children. Study-level results: At day 60, the high TCRbeta diversity found in some patients originated from recipient T cells and thymic progenitors that had survived. Expanded clones from the graft, numbering several hundred, reportedly supplied alpha-beta T cells about two months after transplant. Fresh T-cell production supplied most of the T-cell counts and diversity seen one year after transplant.

Germline CDR1 PRHDT, CDR2 FYEKMQ (reference sequence). The CDR3 extends over 17 amino acids. V shed 3 bases and J shed 0 bases, with 12 bases lying between them. For TCRbeta, the library was prepared with unique molecular identifiers. TCRdb redid the calling of the PCR reads with MiXCR, one entry per CDR3 protein. The sample records about 590,000 distinct CDR3 sequences, approximately 12% being singletons. Sequencing used PBMCs, mostly from graft donor cells, obtained 360 days after TCRalphabeta/CD19-depleted stem cell transplant. The sequence derives from a male patient younger than 18 who had a stem cell transplant for acute myeloid leukemia, so the T cells may come from the graft donor. J is TRBJ2-6 and V is TRBV13, with D perhaps matching TRBD1 (5 bases). The CDR3 protein is CASSLARGTSGANVLTF. In DNA, the CDR3 is TGTGCCAGCAGCTTGGCAAGGGGAACCTCTGGGGCCAACGTCCTGACTTTC.